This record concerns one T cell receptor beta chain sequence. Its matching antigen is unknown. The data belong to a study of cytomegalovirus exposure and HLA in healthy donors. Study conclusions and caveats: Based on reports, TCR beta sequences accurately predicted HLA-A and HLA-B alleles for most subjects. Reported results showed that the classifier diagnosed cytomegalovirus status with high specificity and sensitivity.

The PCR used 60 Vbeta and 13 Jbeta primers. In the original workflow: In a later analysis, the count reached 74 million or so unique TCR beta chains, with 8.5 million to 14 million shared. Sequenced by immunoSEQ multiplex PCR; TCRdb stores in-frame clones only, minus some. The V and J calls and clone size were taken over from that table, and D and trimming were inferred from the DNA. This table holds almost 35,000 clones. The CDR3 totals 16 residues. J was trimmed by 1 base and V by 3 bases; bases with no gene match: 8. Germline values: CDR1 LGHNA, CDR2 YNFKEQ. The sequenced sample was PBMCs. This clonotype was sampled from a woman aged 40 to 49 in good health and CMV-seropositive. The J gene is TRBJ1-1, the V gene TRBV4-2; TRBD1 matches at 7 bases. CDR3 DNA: TGTGCCAGCAGCCATATTAAGACAGGGCGGAACACTGAAGCTTTCTTT. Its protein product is CASSHIKTGRNTEAFF.